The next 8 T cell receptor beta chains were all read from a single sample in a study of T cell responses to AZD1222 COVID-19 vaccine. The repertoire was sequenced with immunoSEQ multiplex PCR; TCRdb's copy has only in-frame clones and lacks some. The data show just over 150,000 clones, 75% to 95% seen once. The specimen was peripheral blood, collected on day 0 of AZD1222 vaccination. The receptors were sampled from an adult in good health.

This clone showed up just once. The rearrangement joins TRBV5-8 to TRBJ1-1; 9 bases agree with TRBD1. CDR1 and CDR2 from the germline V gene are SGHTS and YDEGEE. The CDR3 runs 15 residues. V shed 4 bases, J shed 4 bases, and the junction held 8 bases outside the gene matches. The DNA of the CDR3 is TGTGCCAGCAGCGTTTTCGGGACAGGGCTCACTGAAGCTTTCTTT. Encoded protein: CASSVFGTGLTEAFF.

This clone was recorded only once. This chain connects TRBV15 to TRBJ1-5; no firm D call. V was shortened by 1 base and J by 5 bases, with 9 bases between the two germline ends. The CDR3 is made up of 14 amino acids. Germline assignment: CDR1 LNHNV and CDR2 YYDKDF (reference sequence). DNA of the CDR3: TGTGCCACCAGCAGAGGCATGATCGATCAGCCCCAGCATTTT. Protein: CATSRGMIDQPQHF.

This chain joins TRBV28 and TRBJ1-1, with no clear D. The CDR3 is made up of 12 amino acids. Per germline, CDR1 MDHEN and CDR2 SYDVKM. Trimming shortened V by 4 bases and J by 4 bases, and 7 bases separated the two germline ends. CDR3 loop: CASSYLITEAFF. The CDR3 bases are TGTGCCAGCAGTTATTTGATCACTGAAGCTTTCTTT.

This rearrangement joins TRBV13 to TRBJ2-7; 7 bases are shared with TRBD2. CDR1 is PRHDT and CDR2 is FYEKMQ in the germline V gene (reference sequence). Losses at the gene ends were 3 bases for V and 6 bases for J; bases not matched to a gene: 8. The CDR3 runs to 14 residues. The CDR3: CASSFKAREGEQYF. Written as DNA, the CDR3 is TGTGCCAGCAGCTTTAAGGCTAGGGAGGGCGAGCAGTACTTC.

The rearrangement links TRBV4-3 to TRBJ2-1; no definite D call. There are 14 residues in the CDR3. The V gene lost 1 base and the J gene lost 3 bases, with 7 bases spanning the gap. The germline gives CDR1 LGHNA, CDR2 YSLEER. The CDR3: CASSQGSRYNEQFF. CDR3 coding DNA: TGCGCCAGCAGCCAAGGATCACGCTACAATGAGCAGTTCTTC.

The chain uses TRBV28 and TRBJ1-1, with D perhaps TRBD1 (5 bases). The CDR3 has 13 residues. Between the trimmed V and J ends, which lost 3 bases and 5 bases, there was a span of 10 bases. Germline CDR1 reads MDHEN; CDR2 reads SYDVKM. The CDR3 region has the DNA TGTGCCAGCAGTTTCGGGGGAAGGACTGAAGCTTTCTTT. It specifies CASSFGGRTEAFF.

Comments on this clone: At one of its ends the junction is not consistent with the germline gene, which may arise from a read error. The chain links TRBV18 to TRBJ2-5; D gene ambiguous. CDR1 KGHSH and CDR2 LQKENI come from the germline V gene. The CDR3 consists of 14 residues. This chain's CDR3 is CASSPDLLQEPQYF. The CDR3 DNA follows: TGTGCCAGCTCACCCGACTTGCTCCAAGAGCCCCAGTACTTC.

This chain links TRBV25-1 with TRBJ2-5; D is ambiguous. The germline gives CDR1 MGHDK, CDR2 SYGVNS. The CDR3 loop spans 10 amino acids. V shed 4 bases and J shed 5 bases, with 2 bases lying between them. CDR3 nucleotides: TGTGCCAGCAGTGGGGAGACCCAGTACTTC. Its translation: CASSGETQYF.